A selection of T cell receptor beta chains follows, all from one sample in a study of blood T cell repertoires in COVID-19. Clones were read by immunoSEQ multiplex PCR, and TCRdb kept only the in-frame ones, dropping some. The data show approximately 150,000 clones, with more than 70% seen just once and 25% to 30% held by the top ten. The sample comprised peripheral blood. The receptor source for this set is a human donor in a cohort sampled during active COVID-19. Each CDR3 is given with its conserved first and last residue. D genes are given only for firm matches. For some rows the clone size is stated as once, few or many, or as a class when expanded; others skip it.

.,TRBJ1-1,once,TRBV29-1,TGCAGCGCCCGGGGGGGCTCAAACACTGAAGCTTTCTTT,CSARGGSNTEAFF
TRBD1,TRBJ1-5,.,TRBV10-3,TGTGCCATCAGTGCGACAGGGCTGGAGAATCAGCCCCAGCATTTT,CAISATGLENQPQHF
.,TRBJ2-5,.,TRBV6-1,TGTGCCAGCAGTGAACGGGTCCAAAGGGGCGTGGACCAGTACTTC,CASSERVQRGVDQYF
TRBD2,TRBJ2-2,.,TRBV11-3,TGTGCCAGCAGCTCACGACTAGCGGAGAACACCGGGGAGCTGTTTTTT,CASSSRLAENTGELFF
.,TRBJ1-6,.,TRBV27,TGTGCCAGCAGTTTAGTGGGGGGGAGTCGTTCACCCCTCCACTTT,CASSLVGGSRSPLHF
.,TRBJ1-2,.,TRBV4-2,TGTGCCAGCAGCCAAGATCGGCGGAGACCTATAGCTAACTATGGCTACACCTTC,CASSQDRRRPIANYGYTF
TRBD2,TRBJ2-3,few,TRBV9,TGTGCCAGCAGCGATACCGGGGGGGTGGAAGATACGCAGTATTTT,CASSDTGGVEDTQYF
.,TRBJ2-1,once,TRBV7-8,TGTGCCAGCAGCGCGGGTATCTCCTACAATGAGCAGTTCTTC,CASSAGISYNEQFF
TRBD1,TRBJ1-1,.,TRBV6-6,TGTGCCAGCAGTGGACCCGGGACAGGGAACACTGAAGCTTTCTTT,CASSGPGTGNTEAFF
.,TRBJ1-1,.,TRBV18,TGTGCCAGCTCTGCGGGCCCACGGGTAGAAGCTTTCTTT,CASSAGPRVEAFF
.,TRBJ2-7,few,TRBV27,TGTGCCAGCAGTTGGCGGCGGTCCTACGAGCAGTACTTC,CASSWRRSYEQYF
.,TRBJ1-1,.,TRBV30,TGTGCCTGGAGTCGGGACACGATGAACACTGAAGCTTTCTTT,CAWSRDTMNTEAFF
TRBD2,TRBJ2-5,.,TRBV10-3,TGTGCCATCAGCCTTGGGACTATCGAGGAAGAGACCCAGTACTTC,CAISLGTIEEETQYF
.,TRBJ2-1,.,TRBV27,TGTGCCAGCAGTTTTTCCTCTTACAATGAGCAGTTCTTC,CASSFSSYNEQFF
TRBD1,TRBJ1-3,.,TRBV12-5,TGTGCTAGTGGTCCACAACGGACAGGGGTTCTTTACTCTGGAAACACCATATATTTT,CASGPQRTGVLYSGNTIYF
.,TRBJ2-2,.,TRBV29-1,TGCAGCGTTGGGCCGATGTTTTCCGGGGAGCTGTTTTTT,CSVGPMFSGELFF
TRBD1,TRBJ1-2,.,TRBV25-1,TGTGCCAGCAGTGAATTTAGGACAGGGAAGGGTTATGGCTACACCTTC,CASSEFRTGKGYGYTF
TRBD1,TRBJ1-1,.,TRBV12-3/TRBV12-4,TGTGCCAGCAGCCGGGACAGGGCTATTGAAGCTTTCTTT,CASSRDRAIEAFF
TRBD1,TRBJ1-2,.,TRBV19,TGTGCCAGTAGTAAACAGGGGGTCGGCTATGGCTACACCTTC,CASSKQGVGYGYTF
TRBD1,TRBJ1-2,.,TRBV3-1/TRBV3-2,TGTGCCAGCAGCCCCGGGACAGGGGGCAACTATGGCTACACCTTC,CASSPGTGGNYGYTF
.,TRBJ1-1,.,TRBV27,TGTGCCAGCAGTTTACCCGGGTCGGGCACTGAAGCTTTCTTT,CASSLPGSGTEAFF
TRBD2,TRBJ2-7,.,TRBV7-2,TGTGCCAGCTCCTTAGGGCGGGGGGGCGGCTACGAGCAGTACTTC,CASSLGRGGGYEQYF
.,TRBJ1-3,once,TRBV5-1,TGCGCCAGCAGCTTGGGCACCAGCTCTGGAAACACCATATATTTT,CASSLGTSSGNTIYF
.,TRBJ2-7,once,TRBV27,TGTGCCAGCAGACAGGGTGTCGAGCAGTACTTC,CASRQGVEQYF
TRBD2,TRBJ2-7,.,TRBV30,TGTGCCTGGAGCGGACTAGCGGGGGCCACGTACTTC,CAWSGLAGATYF
.,TRBJ2-5,.,TRBV7-8,TGTGCCAGCAGCTCTACAGGTGCCTGGCAAGAGACCCAGTACTTC,CASSSTGAWQETQYF
.,TRBJ1-1,.,TRBV18,TGTGCCAGCTCACCACAAGGGGCGGGAACGATTGAAGCTTTCTTT,CASSPQGAGTIEAFF
.,TRBJ2-7,.,TRBV29-1,TGCAGCGTTGGGGACACAACCTACGAGCAGTACTTC,CSVGDTTYEQYF
.,TRBJ2-3,.,TRBV9,TGTGCCAGCAGCGTATGGACTAGCACAGATACGCAGTATTTT,CASSVWTSTDTQYF
TRBD1,TRBJ2-7,.,TRBV5-1,TGCGCCAGCAGCTTCGGGGACAGGGGGCTCGACGAGCAGTACTTC,CASSFGDRGLDEQYF
.,TRBJ1-2,.,TRBV6-1,TGTGCCAGCAGTGAAGCGGGGCAGGGCCTCTATGGCTACACCTTC,CASSEAGQGLYGYTF
TRBD1,TRBJ1-2,.,TRBV5-1,TGCGCCAGCAGCCCTATGCAGGGGGGCTATGGCTACACCTTC,CASSPMQGGYGYTF
.,TRBJ2-5,few,TRBV7-9,TGTGCCAGCAGCCCTCAGGTCCAGGGTGGAGAGACCCAGTACTTC,CASSPQVQGGETQYF
.,TRBJ2-2,.,TRBV30,TGTGCCTGGAGAATACAGGAAAAAGTGACCGGGGAGCTGTTTTTT,CAWRIQEKVTGELFF
TRBD1,TRBJ1-5,.,TRBV28,TGTGCCAGCAGCCTTACAGGGGGCGGCAATCAGCCCCAGCATTTT,CASSLTGGGNQPQHF
.,TRBJ1-6,.,TRBV5-1,TGCGCCAGCAGCTTGGGACAGGAGAGTTCACCCCTCCACTTT,CASSLGQESSPLHF
TRBD1,TRBJ1-1,.,TRBV18,TGTGCCAGCTCACCCAGAGCACAGGGGAGGAACACTGAAGCTTTCTTT,CASSPRAQGRNTEAFF
TRBD2,TRBJ2-1,once,TRBV12-3/TRBV12-4,TGTGCCAGCAGTACCCGACTAGCTGTTGAGCAGTTCTTC,CASSTRLAVEQFF
TRBD1,TRBJ1-2,.,TRBV27,TGTGCCAGCAGTACGGGACAGGGGGGCTATGGCTACACCTTC,CASSTGQGGYGYTF
TRBD1,TRBJ1-6,.,TRBV7-2,TGTGCCAGCAGCTTAATTGGACAGGGGAACTCACCCCTCCACTTT,CASSLIGQGNSPLHF
TRBD2,TRBJ2-1,.,TRBV7-2,TGTGCCAGCAGCCACAGCGGGGGGGCACGGAATGAGCAGTTCTTC,CASSHSGGARNEQFF
.,TRBJ1-1,.,TRBV18,TGTGCCAGCTCACCCTACAGGGTAGGCACTGAAGCTTTCTTT,CASSPYRVGTEAFF
.,TRBJ1-6,.,TRBV19,TGTGCCAGTAGTATTCAGGCAATTAATTCACCCCTCCACTTT,CASSIQAINSPLHF
.,TRBJ1-2,few,TRBV25-1,TGTGCCAGCAGTGAACAGGGTCTCTATGGCTACACCTTC,CASSEQGLYGYTF
.,TRBJ1-5,.,TRBV10-3,TGTGCCATCAGTGCATTTTCAGGGCAGGGTCAGCCCCAGCATTTT,CAISAFSGQGQPQHF
.,TRBJ1-6,once,TRBV5-5,TGTGCCAGCAGCCTAACAGGGTATAATTCACCCCTCCACTTT,CASSLTGYNSPLHF
.,TRBJ1-4,.,TRBV19,TGTGCCAGTAGTATACCGTCCAATCCGAGGGAAAAACTGTTTTTT,CASSIPSNPREKLFF
.,TRBJ2-1,.,TRBV9,TGTGCCAGCAGCGTTGGGTGGGGGGCCTACAATGAGCAGTTCTTC,CASSVGWGAYNEQFF
.,TRBJ1-1,once,TRBV5-1,TGCGCCAGCAACCGCCGCCCGGGGAACACTGAAGCTTTCTTT,CASNRRPGNTEAFF
TRBD1,TRBJ1-2,.,TRBV5-4,TGTGCCAGCAGCTTCCGGGACAGGGGAGGCTACACCTTC,CASSFRDRGGYTF
TRBD2,TRBJ2-3,.,TRBV3-1/TRBV3-2,TGTGCCAGCAGCCGACTAGCCGGGCGAGGCACAGATACGCAGTATTTT,CASSRLAGRGTDTQYF
TRBD2,TRBJ2-3,.,TRBV9,TGTGCCAGCAGCTGGACTAGCGGGGGGGCCCGGGATACGCAGTATTTT,CASSWTSGGARDTQYF
.,TRBJ2-7,.,TRBV4-2,TGTGCCAGCAGCCAAGTAAGCAGGGAGGATTACTACGAGCAGTACTTC,CASSQVSREDYYEQYF
.,TRBJ2-1,.,TRBV15,TGTGCCACCAGCAGCGGAGAAGTCGGCAATGAGCAGTTCTTC,CATSSGEVGNEQFF
TRBD2,TRBJ2-3,.,TRBV5-1,TGCGCCAGCAGCCCACAAGGACTAGCGGGCACAGATACGCAGTATTTT,CASSPQGLAGTDTQYF
.,TRBJ1-6,few,TRBV5-4,TGTGCCAGCAGCTTTCCAGGGAATTCACCCCTCCACTTT,CASSFPGNSPLHF